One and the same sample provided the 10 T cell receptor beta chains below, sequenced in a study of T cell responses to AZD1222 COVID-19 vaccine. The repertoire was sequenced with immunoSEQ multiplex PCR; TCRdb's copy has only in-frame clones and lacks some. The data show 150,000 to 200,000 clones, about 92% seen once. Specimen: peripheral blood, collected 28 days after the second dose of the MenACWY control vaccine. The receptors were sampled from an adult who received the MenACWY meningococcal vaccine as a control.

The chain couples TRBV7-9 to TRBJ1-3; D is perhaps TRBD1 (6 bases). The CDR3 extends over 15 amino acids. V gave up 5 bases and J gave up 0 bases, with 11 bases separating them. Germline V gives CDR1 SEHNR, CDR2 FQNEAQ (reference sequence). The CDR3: CASSLGQSSGNTIYF. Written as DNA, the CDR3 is TGTGCCAGCAGCCTAGGACAGTCCTCTGGAAACACCATATATTTT.

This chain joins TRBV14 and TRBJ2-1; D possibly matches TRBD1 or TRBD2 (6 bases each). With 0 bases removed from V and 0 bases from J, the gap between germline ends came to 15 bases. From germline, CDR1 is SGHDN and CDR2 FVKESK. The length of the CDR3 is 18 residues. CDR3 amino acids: CASSQDFGGVNSYNEQFF. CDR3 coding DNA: TGTGCCAGCAGCCAAGATTTCGGGGGCGTTAACTCCTACAATGAGCAGTTCTTC.

CDR3 DNA: TGTGCCTCCTCTCCCCAGGGTTACACTGAAGCTTTCTTT. The encoded protein is CASSPQGYTEAFF. V gene TRBV30 combines with J gene TRBJ1-1; perhaps TRBD1 as D (5 bases). Between the trimmed V and J ends, which lost 7 bases and 3 bases, there was a span of 15 bases. CDR1 GTSNPN and CDR2 SVGIG come from the germline V gene (reference sequence). CDR3 size: 13 residues.

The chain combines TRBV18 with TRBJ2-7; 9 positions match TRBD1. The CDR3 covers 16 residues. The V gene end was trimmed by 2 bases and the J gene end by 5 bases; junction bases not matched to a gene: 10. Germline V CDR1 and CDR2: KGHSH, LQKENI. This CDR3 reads CASSPRGTGTVHEQYF. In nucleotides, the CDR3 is TGTGCCAGCTCACCAAGAGGGACAGGGACGGTCCACGAGCAGTACTTC.

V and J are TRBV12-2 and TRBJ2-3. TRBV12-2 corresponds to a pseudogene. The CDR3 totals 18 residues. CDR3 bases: TGTGCAAGTCGCTTGGGCGGATTTTTAAGCCGGGCAGGAGATACGCAGTATTTT. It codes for CASRLGGFLSRAGDTQYF.

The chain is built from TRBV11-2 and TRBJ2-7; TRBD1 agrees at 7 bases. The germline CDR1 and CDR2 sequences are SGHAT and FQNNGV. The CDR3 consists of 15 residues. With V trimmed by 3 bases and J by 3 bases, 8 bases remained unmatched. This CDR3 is CASSFPTGQNYEQYF. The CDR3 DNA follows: TGTGCCAGCAGCTTCCCGACAGGGCAGAACTACGAGCAGTACTTC.

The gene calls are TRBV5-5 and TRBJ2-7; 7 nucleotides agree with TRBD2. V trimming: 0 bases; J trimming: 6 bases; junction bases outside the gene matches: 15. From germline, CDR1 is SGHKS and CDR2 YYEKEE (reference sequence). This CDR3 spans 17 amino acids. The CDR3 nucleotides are TGTGCCAGCAGCTTGGTTGAGACTAGCATCAACAGTCGCGAGCAGTACTTC. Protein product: CASSLVETSINSREQYF.

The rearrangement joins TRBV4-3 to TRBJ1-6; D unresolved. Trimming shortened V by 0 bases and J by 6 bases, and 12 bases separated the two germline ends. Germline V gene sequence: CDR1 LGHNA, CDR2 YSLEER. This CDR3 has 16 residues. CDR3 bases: TGCGCCAGCAGCCAAGATTCGCGGGGTAGTAATTCACCCCTCCACTTT. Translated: CASSQDSRGSNSPLHF.

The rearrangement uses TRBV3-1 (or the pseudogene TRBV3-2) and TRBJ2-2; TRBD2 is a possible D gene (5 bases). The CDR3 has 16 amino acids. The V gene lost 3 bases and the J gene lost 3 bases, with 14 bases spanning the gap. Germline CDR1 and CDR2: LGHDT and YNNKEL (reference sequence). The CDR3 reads CASSHNRGSHTGELFF. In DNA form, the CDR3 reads TGTGCCAGCAGCCATAACCGGGGAAGTCACACCGGGGAGCTGTTTTTT.

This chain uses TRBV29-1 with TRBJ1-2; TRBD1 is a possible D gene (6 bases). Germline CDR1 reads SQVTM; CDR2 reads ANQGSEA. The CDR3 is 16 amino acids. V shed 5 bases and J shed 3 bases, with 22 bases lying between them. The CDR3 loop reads CSVPDGGNRVDYGYTF. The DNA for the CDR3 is TGCAGCGTTCCTGACGGGGGGAACAGGGTTGACTATGGCTACACCTTC.